The TCR beta chain under discussion was sequenced for a study of control samples from healthy donors and cancer patients. Sequencing used immunoSEQ multiplex PCR; TCRdb keeps in-frame clones, though not all of them. The sample consists of 130,000 to 150,000 clones, about 95% of them appearing once. The sample taken for sequencing was PBMCs. The sequence came from a man in his sixties with colorectal cancer.

The CDR3 DNA follows: TGCGCCAGCAGCTCTCAACAGAACACTGAAGCTTTCTTT. This gives the protein CASSSQQNTEAFF. The gene calls are TRBV5-1 and TRBJ1-1; D is undetermined. The CDR3 loop spans 13 amino acids. Between the trimmed V and J ends, which lost 3 bases and 1 base, there was a span of 7 bases. The germline gives CDR1 SGHRS, CDR2 YFSETQ. Complete variable domain (other parts from reference TRBV5-1 and TRBJ1-1): KAGVTQTPRYLIKTRGQQVTLSCSPISGHRSVSWYQQTPGQGLQFLFEYFSETQRNKGNFPGRFSGRQFSNSRSEMNVSTLELGDSALYLCASSSQQNTEAFFGQGTRLTVV.